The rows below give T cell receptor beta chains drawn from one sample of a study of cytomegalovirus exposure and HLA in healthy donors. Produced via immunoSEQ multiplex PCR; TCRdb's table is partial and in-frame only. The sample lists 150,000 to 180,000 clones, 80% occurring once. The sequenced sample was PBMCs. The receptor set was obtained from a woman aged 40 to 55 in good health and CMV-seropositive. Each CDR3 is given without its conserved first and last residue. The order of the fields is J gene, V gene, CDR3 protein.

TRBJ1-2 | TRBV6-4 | ASSWSGRHGYT
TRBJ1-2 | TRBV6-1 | ASSARDRVDYGYT
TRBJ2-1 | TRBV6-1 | ASSDISGRGYNEQF
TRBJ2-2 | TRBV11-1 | ASSLVPSEPNTGELF
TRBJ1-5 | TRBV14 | ASSTRSYGNQPQH
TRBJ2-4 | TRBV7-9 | ASSYERAKNIQY
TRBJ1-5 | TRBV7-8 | ASSLEARTIGNQPQH
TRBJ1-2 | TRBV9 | ASTPIDGTGSSNYGYT
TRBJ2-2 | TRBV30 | AWRLALNAGELF
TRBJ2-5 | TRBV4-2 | ASSPTGGPETQY
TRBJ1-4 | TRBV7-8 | ASSPRTATNEKLF
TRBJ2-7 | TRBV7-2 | ASSWANSYEQY
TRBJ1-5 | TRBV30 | AWNAKGFRFFRSNQPQH
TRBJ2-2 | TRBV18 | ASSPIGSANTGELF
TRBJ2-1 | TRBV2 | ASSDRLAGVNEQF
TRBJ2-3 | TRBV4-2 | ASSQDRRGWGLAGVTDTQY
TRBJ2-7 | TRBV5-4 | ASSLPGLAYEQY
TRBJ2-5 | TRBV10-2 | ASSHLEETQY
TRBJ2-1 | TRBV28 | ASTAGREISNEQF
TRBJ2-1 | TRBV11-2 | ASSSSFLGTASYNEQF
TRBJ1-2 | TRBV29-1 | SVSLPGQIYGYT
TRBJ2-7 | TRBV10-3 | AISSEGGGGYEQY
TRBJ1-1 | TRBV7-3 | ASSLRNGATEAF
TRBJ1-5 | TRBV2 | ASSLGQLSNQPQH
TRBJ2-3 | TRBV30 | AWSRTSGRTDTQY
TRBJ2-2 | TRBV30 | AWRVGLDGELF
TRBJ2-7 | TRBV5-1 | ASSLVRGPYEQY
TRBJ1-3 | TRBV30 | AWSVRTSLGNTIY
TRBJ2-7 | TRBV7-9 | ASSDPGEQY
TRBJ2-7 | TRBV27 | ASSFTGTGYFYEQY
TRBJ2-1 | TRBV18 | ASSPRTSGRGNNEQF
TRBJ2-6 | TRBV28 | ASTAGGTGANVLT
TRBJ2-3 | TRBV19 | ASSMGLAGEDTQY
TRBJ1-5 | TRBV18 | ASSLGGRIRAHQPQH
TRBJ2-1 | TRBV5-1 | ASSLVTGGYNEQF
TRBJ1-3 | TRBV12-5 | ASGLVLANSGNTIY
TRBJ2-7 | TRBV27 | ASSLSRDSYEQY
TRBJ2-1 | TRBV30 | AWSVRGFLVNEQF
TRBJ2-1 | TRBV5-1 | ASSRTSSGDSYNEQF
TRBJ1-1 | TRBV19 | ASSITGQGAYTEAF
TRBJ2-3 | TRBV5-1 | ASSLVFAGVTSSTDTQY
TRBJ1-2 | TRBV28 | ASSLVGQVYGYT
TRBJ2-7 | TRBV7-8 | ASSSGGEQY
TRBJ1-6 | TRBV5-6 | ASSPRRGSPLH
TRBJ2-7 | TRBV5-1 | ASSRVLYEQY
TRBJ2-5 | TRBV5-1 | ASSRTSGTYQETQY
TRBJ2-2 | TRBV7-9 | ASSPGGFSGRGTGELF
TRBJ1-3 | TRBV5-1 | ASSRSQSGNTIY
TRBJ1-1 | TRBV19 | ASSKIRGQDTEAF
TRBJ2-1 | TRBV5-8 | ASSLGSLAGAYNEQF
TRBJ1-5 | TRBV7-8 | ASSLAPDQPQH
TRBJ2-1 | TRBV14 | ASRRTGTNYNEQF
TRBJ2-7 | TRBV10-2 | ASSLTGAEQY